The rows below give T cell receptor beta chains drawn from one sample of a study of T cells in Graves' hyperthyroidism and ophthalmopathy. TCRdb reprocessed the multiplex PCR reads via MiXCR and lists one record per CDR3 protein. The sample holds hundreds of thousands of distinct CDR3 sequences, about 17% seen once. The sequencing input was blood. These receptors all come from a woman in her late teens or twenties with Graves' ophthalmopathy. Each CDR3 is given with its conserved first and last residue. A D gene is named only where the DNA matches it firmly. A clone size is listed for some rows: how often the clone was seen (once, few, many), or a class if it is expanded.

j_call clone_size d_call v_call cdr3_nt cdr3_aa
TRBJ2-1 NA NA TRBV12-3/TRBV12-4 TGTGCCAGCAGTGTCGGTTACAATGAGCAGTTCTTC CASSVGYNEQFF
TRBJ2-1 many NA TRBV4-1 TGCGCCAGCAGCCAAGGTGCTTGGATTAAGCAGTTCTTC CASSQGAWIKQFF
TRBJ2-1 many TRBD2 TRBV5-1 TGCGCCAGCAGCTTGGAACGGTTCGGCGGGGGGGGAAATGAGCAGTTCTTC CASSLERFGGGGNEQFF
TRBJ2-5 many TRBD2 TRBV2 TGTGCCAGCAGTGAGGGACTAGCGGTTGGGTGGGAGACCCAGTACTTC CASSEGLAVGWETQYF
TRBJ1-2 many NA TRBV20-1 TGCAGTGCTAGAGCCTTGGGGAGAGCTAACTATGGCTACACCTTC CSARALGRANYGYTF
TRBJ2-1 many NA TRBV5-1 TGCGCCAGCAGCCCGACCTTAGGCTACAATGAGCAGTTCTTC CASSPTLGYNEQFF
TRBJ2-2 NA NA TRBV20-1 TGCAGTGCTAGAGATCGAAAAGCGGGCAGCGTGAACACCGGGGAGCTGCTTTTT CSARDRKAGSVNTGELLF
TRBJ2-7 NA NA TRBV9 TGTGCCAGCAGCGTAGACACTCTCTCCTACGAGCAGTACTTC CASSVDTLSYEQYF
TRBJ2-5 many NA TRBV20-1 TGCAGTGCTATTGACCGGCGAGGGCAAGAGACCCAGTACTTC CSAIDRRGQETQYF
TRBJ1-2 many NA TRBV7-2 TGTGCCAGCAGCTTAGGTTCCACAGACAATGGCTACACCTTC CASSLGSTDNGYTF
TRBJ2-3 many NA TRBV7-9 TGTGCCAGCAGCGCGCTGGGGGGTTCGGCAGATACGCAGTATTTT CASSALGGSADTQYF
TRBJ2-2 many TRBD1 TRBV27 TGTGCCAGCAGTGTTGACAGGGTTGGCACCGGGGAGCTGTTTTTT CASSVDRVGTGELFF
TRBJ2-7 NA TRBD2 TRBV25-1 TGTGCCAGCAGTGAAGGAACCGGACTAGCGGGAACCTACGAGCAGTACTTC CASSEGTGLAGTYEQYF
TRBJ2-7 many TRBD1 TRBV7-9 TGTGCCAGCAGCTTGGGGACAGCCCCCTACGAGCAGTACTTC CASSLGTAPYEQYF